This TCR beta chain was retrieved from a study of cytomegalovirus exposure and HLA in healthy donors. Overall study findings and caveats: Presence/absence analyses rested on an assumption that sequencing depth was roughly uniform across donors. Most TCR beta V segments were productive about 87% or about 30% of the time in an earlier analysis. Some V segments, including TRBV6-2 and TRBV6-3, were excluded as indistinguishable.

The length of the CDR3 is 15 residues. From germline, CDR1 is SGHDT and CDR2 YYEEEE. Deletions cut 0 bases from V and 0 bases from J, with 9 bases between. The primer mix had 60 Vbeta and 13 Jbeta primers. The data were produced by immunoSEQ multiplex PCR, yet TCRdb's version contains in-frame clones alone and is incomplete. The data show around 140,000 clones, roughly 86% seen once. For this clone: The antigen is unknown.

This receptor was taken from a man between 18 and 35 years old in good health and CMV-seropositive. Specimen: PBMCs. The chain has TRBV5-6 and TRBJ1-2, with TRBD1 as a possible D gene (5 bases). The CDR3 loop reads CASSLASGTNYGYTF. The CDR3 DNA reads TGTGCCAGCAGCTTGGCCTCAGGGACTAACTATGGCTACACCTTC.